This is a list of T cell receptor beta chains from one sample in a study of response to subunit inactivated influenza vaccine. TCRdb re-called the RT-PCR reads with MiXCR, one entry per CDR3 protein. The sample lists about 520,000 distinct CDR3 sequences; approximately 11% were seen once. The sample in question was PBMCs from blood, obtained more than 35 days after vaccination. All receptors derive from a man between 45 and 60 years old who received an inactivated influenza vaccine. Both conserved end residues are part of each CDR3. D genes are given only for firm matches. Only some rows state a clone size, as once, few, many or a class for expanded clones.

V gene	clone size	J gene	D gene	CDR3 protein	CDR3 DNA
TRBV6-6	.	TRBJ2-7	.	CASTRNLGVEQYF	TGTGCCAGCACCAGGAATTTAGGGGTCGAGCAGTACTTC
TRBV10-3	.	TRBJ2-5	.	CAISGPERETQYF	TGTGCCATCAGTGGACCAGAGAGGGAGACCCAGTACTTC
TRBV7-6	.	TRBJ2-3	.	CASSLALSHFTDTQYF	TGTGCCAGCAGCTTAGCCCTTAGCCACTTCACAGATACGCAGTATTTT
TRBV7-6	.	TRBJ1-5	TRBD1	CASSLGRGRDQPQHF	TGTGCCAGCAGCTTAGGCAGGGGGCGCGATCAGCCCCAGCATTTT
TRBV5-1	.	TRBJ1-6	.	CASSLDGTSNSPLHF	TGCGCCAGCAGCTTGGACGGGACCTCAAATTCACCCCTCCACTTT
TRBV5-1	many	TRBJ2-2	TRBD1	CASSMTGGTGELFF	TGCGCCAGCAGCATGACAGGGGGCACCGGGGAGCTGTTTTTT
TRBV7-9	few	TRBJ2-1	.	CASNPKMTADNEQFF	TGTGCCAGCAACCCCAAAATGACAGCAGACAATGAGCAGTTCTTC
TRBV28	many	TRBJ2-3	.	CASSLGSNTDTQYF	TGTGCCAGCAGTTTAGGATCCAACACAGATACGCAGTATTTT
TRBV27	few	TRBJ2-7	.	CASSPTPTGFSYEQYF	TGTGCCAGCAGTCCAACCCCCACTGGGTTCTCCTACGAGCAGTACTTC
TRBV30	few	TRBJ2-1	.	CAWSDGRVVARGQFF	TGTGCCTGGAGTGATGGCAGGGTTGTGGCTCGGGGGCAGTTCTTC
TRBV5-1	few	TRBJ2-2	TRBD1	CASSSNRGWMNTGELFF	TGCGCCAGCAGCTCTAACAGGGGTTGGATGAACACCGGGGAGCTGTTTTTT
TRBV7-2	.	TRBJ2-1	TRBD1	CASATTGDLRNEQFF	TGTGCCAGCGCGACGACAGGGGACCTGAGGAATGAGCAGTTCTTC
TRBV15	few	TRBJ2-3	TRBD2	CATSRDTSSGDSTDTQYF	TGTGCCACCAGCAGAGATACGTCTAGCGGGGATAGCACAGATACGCAGTATTTT
TRBV5-1	many	TRBJ2-2	TRBD2	CASSFLAGTNTGELFF	TGCGCCAGCAGCTTCCTAGCGGGAACGAACACCGGGGAGCTGTTTTTT
TRBV5-1	few	TRBJ2-7	TRBD1	CASSSQLGTGVYEQYF	TGCGCCAGCAGCTCCCAACTAGGGACAGGGGTTTACGAGCAGTACTTC
TRBV10-3	.	TRBJ1-2	TRBD1	CAISESIQGDKGYTF	TGTGCCATCAGTGAGTCGATCCAGGGGGACAAGGGCTACACCTTC
TRBV27	.	TRBJ2-5	.	CASSGGGVAQETQYF	TGTGCCAGCAGCGGGGGAGGTGTCGCCCAAGAGACCCAGTACTTC
TRBV3-1	.	TRBJ2-5	.	CASSQGGAQYF	TGTGCCAGCAGCCAAGGTGGAGCCCAGTACTTC
TRBV6-1	.	TRBJ1-5	.	CASSVGGSQHF	TGTGCCAGCAGTGTAGGGGGGTCCCAGCATTTT
TRBV7-9	.	TRBJ1-1	.	CASSLIGRTTEAFF	TGTGCCAGCAGCTTAATAGGAAGGACCACTGAAGCTTTCTTT
TRBV10-2	few	TRBJ2-3	TRBD2	CASSDTEARGSTQYF	TGCGCCAGCAGTGATACCGAGGCGCGGGGGAGTACGCAGTATTTT
TRBV14	few	TRBJ2-3	TRBD2	CASSQDHLAGGDTQYF	TGTGCCAGCAGCCAAGATCACCTAGCGGGAGGAGATACGCAGTATTTT
TRBV27	.	TRBJ2-7	.	CASSLRAGWHEQYF	TGTGCCAGCAGTTTAAGAGCGGGCTGGCACGAGCAGTACTTC
TRBV14	.	TRBJ2-1	.	CASSQVEYNEQFF	TGTGCCAGCAGCCAAGTAGAGTACAATGAGCAGTTCTTC
TRBV4-1	few	TRBJ2-5	.	CASSQDVGRGVTQYF	TGCGCCAGCAGCCAAGATGTGGGCCGGGGAGTGACCCAGTACTTC
TRBV6-5	few	TRBJ1-1	.	CASSYLHMQGRHTEAFF	TGTGCCAGCAGTTACTTACATATGCAGGGGCGACACACTGAAGCTTTCTTT
TRBV10-3	.	TRBJ2-2	.	CAINLNRDAGELFF	TGTGCCATCAATCTTAACAGGGACGCCGGGGAGCTGTTTTTT
TRBV7-9	.	TRBJ2-6	TRBD2	CASSLRDYSGANVLTF	TGTGCCAGCAGCTTAAGGGACTACTCTGGGGCCAACGTCCTGACTTTC
TRBV12-3/TRBV12-4	.	TRBJ2-5	.	CASSFSYRTGLETQYF	TGTGCCAGCAGTTTTTCTTACCGTACAGGGTTGGAGACCCAGTACTTC
TRBV20-1	few	TRBJ2-3	TRBD2	CSARGASGSRTDTQYF	TGCAGTGCTAGAGGAGCTAGCGGGAGCAGGACAGATACGCAGTATTTT
TRBV12-3/TRBV12-4	.	TRBJ2-7	.	CASSPSSQGNEQYF	TGTGCCAGCAGTCCCAGCTCACAGGGAAACGAGCAGTACTTC
TRBV6-2/TRBV6-3	few	TRBJ2-5	TRBD1	CASRATGGRYQETQYF	TGTGCCAGCAGGGCCACAGGGGGACGGTACCAAGAGACCCAGTACTTC
TRBV15	.	TRBJ1-5	.	CATSRVAYSNQPQHF	TGTGCCACCAGCAGAGTTGCGTATAGCAATCAGCCCCAGCATTTT